Reported below is one T cell receptor (beta chain). Its antigen is currently unknown. The data originate from a study of CD8+CD57+ T cells in acquired aplastic anemia. Genomic DNA, serving as template, underwent TCR beta VDJ and CDR3 profiling. MiXCR, run by TCRdb on the reads, gives a single entry per CDR3 protein. The top ten clones hold approximately 40% of a sample with fewer than 300,000 distinct CDR3 sequences, approximately 80% of them seen once. In patients chosen for sequencing, flow cytometry had shown CD8+CD57+ cell expansion. Blood came from patients not yet given any therapy. Study results and caveats: Researchers report that fewer than 30 CD8+ CDR3 sequences appeared in both patients and controls. For CD8+ Simpson's diversity, patients and controls showed no significant difference.

Sequencing was carried out using sorted CD4+, CD8+, or CD8+CD57+ T cells (not recorded which) from PBMCs. The origin of this receptor is a human donor with aplastic anemia.

The CDR3 reads CASSFSTGSKETQYF. CDR3 coding DNA: TGTGCCAGCAGCTTCTCGACAGGTAGCAAGGAGACCCAGTACTTC. The chain has TRBV11-3 and TRBJ2-5, with a possible D match to TRBD1 (6 bases). CDR3 length: 15 amino acids. Germline assignment: CDR1 SGHNT and CDR2 YENEEA. V gave up 3 bases and J gave up 5 bases, with 16 bases separating them.